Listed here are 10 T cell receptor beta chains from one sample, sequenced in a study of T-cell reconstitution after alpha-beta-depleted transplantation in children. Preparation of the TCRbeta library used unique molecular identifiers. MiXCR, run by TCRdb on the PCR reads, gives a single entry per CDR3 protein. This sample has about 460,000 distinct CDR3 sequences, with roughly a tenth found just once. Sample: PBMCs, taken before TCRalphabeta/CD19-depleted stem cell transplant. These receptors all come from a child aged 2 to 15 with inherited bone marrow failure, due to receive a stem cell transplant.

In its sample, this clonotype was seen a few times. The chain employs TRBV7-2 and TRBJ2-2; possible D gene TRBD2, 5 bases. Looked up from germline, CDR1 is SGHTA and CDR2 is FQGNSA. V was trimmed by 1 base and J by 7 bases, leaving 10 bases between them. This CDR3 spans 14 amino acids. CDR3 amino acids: CASSLVLANGELFF. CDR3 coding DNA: TGTGCCAGCAGCTTAGTGCTAGCCAACGGGGAGCTGTTTTTT.

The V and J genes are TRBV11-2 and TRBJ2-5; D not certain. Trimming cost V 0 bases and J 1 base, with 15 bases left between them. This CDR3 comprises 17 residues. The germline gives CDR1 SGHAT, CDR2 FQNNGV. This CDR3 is CASSLDGGSATQETQYF. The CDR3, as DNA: TGTGCCAGCAGCTTAGATGGTGGCAGCGCTACCCAAGAGACCCAGTACTTC. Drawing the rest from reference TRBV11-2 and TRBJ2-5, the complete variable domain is EAGVAQSPRYKIIEKRQSVAFWCNPISGHATLYWYQQILGQGPKLLIQFQNNGVVDDSQLPKDRFSAERLKGVDSTLKIQPAKLEDSAVYLCASSLDGGSATQETQYFGPGTRLLVL.

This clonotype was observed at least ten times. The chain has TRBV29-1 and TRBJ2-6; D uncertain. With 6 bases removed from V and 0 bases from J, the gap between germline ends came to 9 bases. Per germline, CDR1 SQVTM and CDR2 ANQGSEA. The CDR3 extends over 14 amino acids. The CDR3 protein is CSVPQNSGANVLTF. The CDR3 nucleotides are TGCAGCGTGCCACAGAACTCTGGGGCCAACGTCCTGACTTTC.

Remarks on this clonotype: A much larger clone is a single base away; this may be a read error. Written as DNA, the CDR3 is TGTGCCAGTCCGGGGACAGGAAATCTCTATACAGGCACCTGGGAGCTGTTTTTT. This codes for CASPGTGNLYTGTWELFF. The J gene is TRBJ2-2, the V gene TRBV12-3 or TRBV12-4, with TRBD1 matching 8 bases. The length of the CDR3 is 18 residues.

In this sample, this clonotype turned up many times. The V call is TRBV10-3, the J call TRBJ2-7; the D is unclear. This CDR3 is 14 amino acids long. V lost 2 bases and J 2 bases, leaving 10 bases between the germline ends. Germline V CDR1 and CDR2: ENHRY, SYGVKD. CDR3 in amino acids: CAISEKGLTYEQYF. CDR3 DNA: TGTGCCATCAGTGAGAAAGGTCTAACCTACGAGCAGTACTTC.

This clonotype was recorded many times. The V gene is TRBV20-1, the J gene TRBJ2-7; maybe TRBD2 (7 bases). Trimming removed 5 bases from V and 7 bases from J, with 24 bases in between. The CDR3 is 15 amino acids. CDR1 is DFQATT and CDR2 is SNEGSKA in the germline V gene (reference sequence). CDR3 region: CSAPLKGGGPWEQYF. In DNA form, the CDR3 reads TGCAGTGCTCCCCTTAAAGGGGGGGGGCCGTGGGAGCAGTACTTC.

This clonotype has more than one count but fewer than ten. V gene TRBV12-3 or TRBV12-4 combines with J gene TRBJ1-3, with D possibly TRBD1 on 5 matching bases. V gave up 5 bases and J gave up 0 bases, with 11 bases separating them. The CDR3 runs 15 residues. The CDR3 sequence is CASSTTGTSGNTIYF. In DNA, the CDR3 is TGTGCCAGCAGTACCACAGGAACCTCTGGAAACACCATATATTTT.

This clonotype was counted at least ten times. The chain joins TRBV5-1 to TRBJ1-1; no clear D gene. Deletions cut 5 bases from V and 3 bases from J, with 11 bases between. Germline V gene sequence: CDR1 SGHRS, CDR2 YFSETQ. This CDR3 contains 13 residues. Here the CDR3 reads CASSFAFDTEAFF. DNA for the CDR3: TGCGCCAGCAGTTTTGCTTTCGACACTGAAGCTTTCTTT.

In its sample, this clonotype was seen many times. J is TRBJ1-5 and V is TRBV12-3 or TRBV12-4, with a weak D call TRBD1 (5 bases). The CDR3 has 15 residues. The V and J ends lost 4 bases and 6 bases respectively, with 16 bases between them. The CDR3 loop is CASSSGTLAGQPQHF. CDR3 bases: TGTGCCAGCAGTTCCGGGACTCTCGCGGGTCAGCCCCAGCATTTT.

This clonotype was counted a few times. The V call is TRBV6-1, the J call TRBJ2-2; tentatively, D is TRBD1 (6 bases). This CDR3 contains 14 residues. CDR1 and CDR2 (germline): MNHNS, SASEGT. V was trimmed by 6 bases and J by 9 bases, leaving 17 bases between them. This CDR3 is CASSFQGWTWELFF. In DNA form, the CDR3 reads TGTGCCAGCAGCTTTCAGGGGTGGACCTGGGAGCTGTTTTTT.